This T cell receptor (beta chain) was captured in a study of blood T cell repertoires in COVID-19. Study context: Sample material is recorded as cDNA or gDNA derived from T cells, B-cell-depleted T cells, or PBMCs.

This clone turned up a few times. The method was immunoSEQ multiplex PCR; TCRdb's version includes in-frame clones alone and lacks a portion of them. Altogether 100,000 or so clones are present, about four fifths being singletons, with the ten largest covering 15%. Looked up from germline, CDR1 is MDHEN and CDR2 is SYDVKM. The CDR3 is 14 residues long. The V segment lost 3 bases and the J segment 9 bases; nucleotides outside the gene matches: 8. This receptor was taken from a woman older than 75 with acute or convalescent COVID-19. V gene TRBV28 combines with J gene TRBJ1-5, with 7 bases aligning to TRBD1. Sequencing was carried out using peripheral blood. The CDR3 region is CASSFGTALRPQHF. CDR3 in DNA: TGTGCCAGCAGTTTTGGGACAGCACTCCGGCCCCAGCATTTT.